A single sample gave rise to the 17 T cell receptor beta chains below, sequenced in a study of CD8+ T cells in alopecia areata listed by TCRdb under 2018. The label giving this sample's time point can be read as: 4 weeks on oral tofacitinib. The treatment or condition label here, explained by the study, means: oral pan-JAK inhibitor, 5-10 mg twice daily. The protocol used for the library was the immunoSEQ multiplex PCR assay. For TCR sequencing, RNA was extracted from every sample and reverse transcribed into cDNA to serve as template. This is the immuneACCESS table as TCRdb keeps it, with only in-frame sequences that have V and J called. A part of the clones is gone; compared with another copy, unresolved V genes explain less than half, and the rest is unexplained. Counted in this sample were more than 150,000 clones; 60% of them appeared once. The ten most abundant clones make up about 3.5% of the sample.

The specimen comprised CD4+ T cells sorted from blood, sampled at week 4, from a patient treated with tofacitinib. These receptors were taken from a human donor with alopecia areata.

The V call is TRBV5-1, the J call TRBJ2-7; 12 positions match TRBD2. The germline CDR1 and CDR2 sequences are SGHRS and YFSETQ. V shed 5 bases and J 5 bases; nucleotides not matched to a gene: 5. The CDR3 extends over 14 amino acids. The CDR3 bases are TGCGCCAGCAGGACTAGCGGGGGCCCAGACGAGCAGTACTTC. As protein: CASRTSGGPDEQYF.

V and J are TRBV9 and TRBJ2-7; D unresolved. This CDR3 has 13 amino acids. Germline V gives CDR1 SGDLS, CDR2 YYNGEE. Trimming removed 3 bases from V and 5 bases from J, with 12 bases in between. CDR3 coding DNA: TGTGCCAGCAGCGCGCCCGGCCGGGACGAGCAGTACTTC. Its protein is CASSAPGRDEQYF.

The gene calls are TRBV29-1 and TRBJ2-2; D is undetermined. The CDR3 covers 10 residues. Trimming removed 8 bases from V and 7 bases from J, with 8 bases in between. Germline CDR1 is SQVTM and CDR2 is ANQGSEA. The DNA for the CDR3 is TGCAGCCCCTCCCACGGGGAGCTGTTTTTT. It is translated as CSPSHGELFF.

This clone occurred a few times. The rearrangement joins TRBV10-3 to TRBJ2-1; 9 bases agree with TRBD1. This CDR3 spans 16 amino acids. Per the germline V gene, CDR1 is ENHRY and CDR2 is SYGVKD. V was pared by 5 bases and J by 0 bases, with 5 bases of the junction left unmatched. CDR3 nucleotide sequence: TGTGCCATCAGTTCACGACAGGGGGGCTCCTACAATGAGCAGTTCTTC. This encodes CAISSRQGGSYNEQFF.

J is TRBJ2-4 and V is TRBV4-1; a possible D gene is TRBD2 (5 bases). This CDR3 comprises 19 residues. The germline gives CDR1 MGHRA, CDR2 YSYEKL. The V end lost 0 bases, the J end lost 0 bases, and 18 bases lay between the germline ends. The CDR3 bases are TGCGCCAGCAGCCAAGATTCCGGGGAAAGGCTCCTAGCCAAAAACATTCAGTACTTC. This sequence encodes CASSQDSGERLLAKNIQYF.

The table lists this clone with a few counts. The J gene is TRBJ1-5, the V gene TRBV2; 8 nucleotides agree with TRBD1. J lost 4 bases, V lost 6 bases, and 8 bases had no gene match. There are 15 residues in the CDR3. Germline V gene sequence: CDR1 SNHLY, CDR2 FYNNEI. The CDR3 loop reads CASRADRAGNQPQHF. CDR3 sequence (DNA): TGTGCCAGCAGGGCGGACAGGGCCGGGAATCAGCCCCAGCATTTT.

The rearrangement joins TRBV7-3 to TRBJ1-6; D may be TRBD1 (5 bases). The CDR3 is 14 residues long. The V and J ends lost 6 bases and 7 bases respectively, with 13 bases between them. Germline V CDR1 and CDR2: SGHTA, FQGTGA. CDR3 amino acids: CASSPAGGNSPLHF. DNA for the CDR3: TGTGCCAGCAGTCCCGCCGGGGGGAATTCACCCCTCCACTTT. The variable domain in full, completed from reference TRBV7-3 and TRBJ1-6, reads GAGVSQTPSNKVTEKGKYVELRCDPISGHTALYWYRQSLGQGPEFLIYFQGTGAADDSGLPNDRFFAVRPEGSVSTLKIQRTERGDSAVYLCASSPAGGNSPLHFGNGTRLTVT.

The chain has TRBV6-6 and TRBJ2-2, with no clear D. Germline values: CDR1 MNHNY, CDR2 SVGAGI (reference sequence). V lost 2 bases and J lost 6, with 13 bases in between. The CDR3 runs 15 residues. CDR3 DNA sequence: TGTGCCAGCAGTTACGAGTTCCAGATGCCCGGGGAGCTGTTTTTT. Amino acids: CASSYEFQMPGELFF.

This clone has a single count. The V call is TRBV30, the J call TRBJ2-7, with TRBD1 matching 8 bases. Germline trimming cut 0 bases from V and 3 bases from J; bases unmatched to any gene: 4. Germline-derived CDR1 and CDR2 are GTSNPN and SVGIG (reference sequence). The CDR3 sequence is 14 residues long. As DNA, the CDR3 is TGTGCCTGGAGTGTTGGAGGACAGGGCTACGAGCAGTACTTC. Its protein is CAWSVGGQGYEQYF.

The count of this clone is one. The genes are TRBV15 and TRBJ2-3; D perhaps matches TRBD1 (6 bases). Per the germline V gene, CDR1 is LNHNV and CDR2 is YYDKDF (reference sequence). The length of the CDR3 is 17 residues. V was clipped by 0 bases and J by 0 bases, with 13 bases between them. The CDR3 here is CATSRDQSQGSTDTQYF. The CDR3 bases are TGTGCCACCAGCAGAGATCAATCCCAGGGGAGCACAGATACGCAGTATTTT.

The count of this clone is one. The chain is built from TRBV30 and TRBJ1-1; D not certain. The CDR3 has 13 amino acids. Per the germline V gene, CDR1 is GTSNPN and CDR2 is SVGIG (reference sequence). V lost 1 base and J lost 5, with 11 bases in between. The CDR3 loop is CAWSGPSGTEAFF. The CDR3 bases are TGTGCCTGGAGTGGGCCATCGGGGACTGAAGCTTTCTTT. The whole variable domain, filled in from reference TRBV30 and TRBJ1-1, reads SQTIHQWPATLVQPVGSPLSLECTVEGTSNPNLYWYRQAAGRGLQLLFYSVGIGQISSEVPQNLSASRPQDRQFILSSKKLLLSDSGFYLCAWSGPSGTEAFFGQGTRLTVV.

The J gene is TRBJ2-6, the V gene TRBV18, with D hard to call. Germline CDR1 is KGHSH and CDR2 is LQKENI. CDR3 size: 15 residues. Deletions cut 3 bases from V and 0 bases from J, with 6 bases between. DNA for the CDR3: TGTGCCAGCTCACCCCCTCACTCTGGGGCCAACGTCCTGACTTTC. This encodes CASSPPHSGANVLTF.

This clone was recorded a few times. The chain uses TRBV4-1 and TRBJ1-4; D ambiguous. V lost 3 bases and J 7 bases, leaving 21 bases between the germline ends. The CDR3 covers 17 residues. Germline V gene sequence: CDR1 MGHRA, CDR2 YSYEKL. CDR3 residues: CASSQSGLNFPGEKLFF. In nucleotides, the CDR3 is TGCGCCAGCAGCCAGTCAGGACTCAACTTCCCCGGTGAAAAACTGTTTTTT.

The chain joins TRBV30 to TRBJ2-3, with D possibly TRBD2 on 5 matching bases. The germline V gene has CDR1 GTSNPN and CDR2 SVGIG (reference sequence). V lost 4 bases to trimming and J lost 4 bases, with 12 bases between them. This CDR3 has 13 residues. In nucleotides, the CDR3 is TGTGCCTGGACAGCATGGAGGTCAGATACGCAGTATTTT. This sequence encodes CAWTAWRSDTQYF.

The chain employs TRBV5-1 and TRBJ2-1; tentative D call: TRBD2 (5 bases). The CDR3 extends over 15 amino acids. The germline V gene encodes CDR1 SGHRS and CDR2 YFSETQ. V was clipped by 0 bases and J by 9 bases, with 16 bases between them. This CDR3 reads CASSLASGPALEQFF. CDR3 sequence (DNA): TGCGCCAGCAGCTTGGCCAGCGGCCCAGCCCTTGAGCAGTTCTTC.

The chain recombines TRBV28 with TRBJ2-5; 9 nucleotides line up with TRBD1. The V gene's germline CDR1 is MDHEN and CDR2 SYDVKM. The CDR3 is 16 residues long. Unmatched junction bases numbered 12, after V lost 5 bases and J lost 5 bases. The CDR3 DNA reads TGTGCCAGCAGTCCGGCTGGACAGGGGAGTCGGGAGACCCAGTACTTC. It encodes CASSPAGQGSRETQYF.

The rearrangement uses TRBV29-1 and TRBJ2-1; 16 bases line up with TRBD2. Germline trimming cut 8 bases from V and 3 bases from J; bases unmatched to any gene: 13. This CDR3 region has 18 residues. CDR1 and CDR2 (germline): SQVTM, ANQGSEA. CDR3 in DNA: TGCAGCTGTTTCGGGACTAGCGGGGGGGCCGCCCTCTACAATGAGCAGTTCTTC. Translated: CSCFGTSGGAALYNEQFF.